The source of this T cell receptor (beta chain) is a study of OX40 agonist ivuxolimab in advanced cancers. Across the whole study: Patients got intravenous ivuxolimab at 0.01 to 10 mg/kg every 2 weeks. Partial response was recorded in three patients: one hepatocellular carcinoma and two cutaneous melanoma cases. Study-wide results and caveats: Clonal expansion in partial responders at 0.1-3.0 mg/kg ranked among the lowest. Expanded clones tended on average to be more numerous among CD8+ T cells than CD4+.

As regards this clone: Its target is not known.

The data were produced by immunoSEQ multiplex PCR, yet TCRdb's version contains in-frame clones alone and is incomplete. Of 30,000 to 40,000 clones listed, roughly 89% are singletons. This CDR3 contains 13 residues. Trimming took 0 bases from V and 6 from J, leaving 7 bases between them. CDR1 and CDR2 (germline): SGHKS, YYEKEE (reference sequence). This chain links TRBV5-5 with TRBJ2-1; no firm D call. Sequencing used CD4+ or CD8+ T cells sorted from blood, obtained in a trial of the OX40 agonist ivuxolimab. The sequence came from an adult with an advanced solid tumor such as melanoma, head and neck, liver or kidney cancer. The DNA of the CDR3 is TGTGCCAGCAGCTTGGCCTGGGGCAATGAGCAGTTCTTC. This codes for CASSLAWGNEQFF.